Sequencing of this TCR beta chain was carried out in a study of blood T cell repertoires in COVID-19. About the study: Nucleic acid was either cDNA or gDNA, and it came from T cells, B-cell-depleted T cells, or PBMCs.

The CDR3 sequence is 14 residues long. Germline lookup yields CDR1 SGHTA and CDR2 FQGNSA. Trimming shortened V by 2 bases and J by 6 bases, and 13 bases separated the two germline ends. Authors' methods: Estimated nucleated cell counts came from reference gene primer amplification. Method: immunoSEQ multiplex PCR; TCRdb's copy keeps in-frame clones and lacks some. V and J calls and clone size come straight from that table; D and trimming were deduced from the DNA. The repertoire consists of over 150,000 clones, with around 87% occurring once and the leading ten covering 0.45% to 0.6%. The TCR was taken from a man in his sixties with COVID-19, enrolled during active disease. The gene calls are TRBV7-2 and TRBJ1-2, with a possible D match to TRBD1 (6 bases). The specimen was peripheral blood. Written as DNA, the CDR3 is TGTGCCAGCAGCTTACGCCCGGGACAAAATGGCTACACCTTC. Amino acids: CASSLRPGQNGYTF.